The clone carrying this T cell receptor (beta chain) appeared many times. Antigen specificity is unknown. MiXCR, run by TCRdb on the reads, gives a single entry per CDR3 protein. This table holds around 270,000 distinct CDR3 sequences, 9.1% found once. The entry originates in a study of T cell repertoires in cytomegalovirus infection. Study-wide context: Public TCR beta signatures indicated both CMV infection and matching HLA type. Study results and limitations: The study found HLA-C-restricted CMV-specific TCR beta clonotypes dominating the ex vivo response.

The germline V and J ends were trimmed by 0 bases and 4 bases, with 13 bases remaining between them. Germline CDR1 is SGHNT and CDR2 is YYREEE (reference sequence). The CDR3 contains 16 residues. The origin of this receptor is a human donor in good health (CMV status not recorded). Some clones in this sample may be carry-over from other donors' samples. The sequencing sample was made of PBMCs. The chain joins TRBV5-4 to TRBJ2-2; D perhaps matches TRBD2 (5 bases). CDR3 sequence reads: CASSLVAWTGTGELFF. The CDR3 DNA sequence: TGTGCCAGCAGCTTGGTGGCCTGGACTGGCACCGGGGAGCTGTTTTTT.